Presented here are 6 T cell receptor beta chains from one specimen sequenced in a study of OX40 agonist ivuxolimab in advanced cancers. The method was immunoSEQ multiplex PCR; TCRdb's version includes in-frame clones alone and lacks a portion of them. This sample has some 120,000 clones, with approximately 90% found just once. The input for sequencing was CD4+ or CD8+ T cells sorted from blood, taken in a trial of the OX40 agonist ivuxolimab. Every receptor here comes from an adult with an advanced solid tumor such as melanoma, head and neck, liver or kidney cancer.

This chain uses TRBV7-9 with TRBJ2-1; possible D gene TRBD2, 5 bases. The CDR3 contains 11 residues. Between the trimmed V and J ends, which lost 5 bases and 10 bases, there was a span of 9 bases. Germline CDR1 SEHNR, CDR2 FQNEAQ (reference sequence). The CDR3 sequence is CASSPREEQFF. The CDR3 DNA is TGTGCCAGCAGCCCCCGGGAAGAGCAGTTCTTC. The variable domain in full, completed from reference TRBV7-9 and TRBJ2-1, reads DTGVSQNPRHKITKRGQNVTFRCDPISEHNRLYWYRQTLGQGPEFLTYFQNEAQLEKSRLLSDRFSAERPKGSFSTLEIQRTEQGDSAMYLCASSPREEQFFGPGTRLTVL.

The rearrangement links TRBV7-9 to TRBJ2-2; the D is unclear. Per the germline V gene, CDR1 is SEHNR and CDR2 is FQNEAQ (reference sequence). V lost 0 bases and J 0 bases, leaving 14 bases between the germline ends. CDR3 size: 18 residues. The CDR3 region has the DNA TGTGCCAGCAGCTTAGCGCGTTTGTCGGATTCGAACACCGGGGAGCTGTTTTTT. Its translation: CASSLARLSDSNTGELFF.

Comments on this clone: Compared with germline, one end of the junction differs, possibly owing to a read error. The CDR3 reads CASSIGTASYEQYF. For the CDR3, the DNA is TGTGCCAGTAGCATAGGGACGGCTTCCTACGAGCAGTACTTC. The chain joins TRBV19 to TRBJ2-7; D assignment may be TRBD1 or TRBD2 (5 bases each). Germline V gene data show CDR1 as LNHDA and CDR2 as SQIVND (reference sequence). The length of the CDR3 is 14 residues.

The chain combines TRBV28 with TRBJ2-7; 9 bases are a match to TRBD2. J gave up 6 bases and V 6 bases, and 9 bases lay outside the gene matches. This CDR3 comprises 14 residues. Germline values: CDR1 MDHEN, CDR2 SYDVKM. The DNA of the CDR3 is TGTGCCAGCAGGGGGGGGACTAGCTCCCCCGAGCAGTACTTC. It codes for CASRGGTSSPEQYF.

This chain joins TRBV15 and TRBJ2-1; D possibly corresponds to TRBD1 (6 bases). Trimming pared 5 bases from V and 2 bases from J, leaving 10 bases between. The CDR3 loop spans 14 amino acids. The V gene's germline CDR1 is LNHNV and CDR2 YYDKDF (reference sequence). The CDR3 bases are TGTGCCACCAGCCGAGGGGACACCTACAATGAGCAGTTCTTC. Amino acid sequence: CATSRGDTYNEQFF.

The rearrangement joins TRBV7-9 to TRBJ1-5; 7 nucleotides agree with TRBD1. The CDR3 sequence is 15 residues long. Germline CDR1 SEHNR, CDR2 FQNEAQ (reference sequence). J was trimmed by 1 base and V by 5 bases; bases with no gene match: 5. Here the CDR3 reads CASSAQGGSNQPQHF. In nucleotides, the CDR3 is TGTGCCAGCAGCGCCCAGGGGGGGAGCAATCAGCCCCAGCATTTT.